This T cell receptor beta chain comes out of a study of blood T cell repertoires in COVID-19. In the study overall: Samples came from the United States, Italy and Spain, spanning acute and convalescent COVID-19.

The table came from immunoSEQ multiplex PCR; TCRdb's copy has only in-frame clones and leaves some out. The sample holds around 140,000 clones; roughly 90% are singletons and the top ten take roughly 2.5%. Germline-derived CDR1 and CDR2 are MDHEN and SYDVKM. This CDR3 region has 17 residues. V lost 2 bases to trimming and J lost 8 bases; unmatched junction nucleotides: 13. This clone was recorded once. This chain uses TRBV28 with TRBJ1-2; TRBD1 aligns across 11 bases. Sequencing input: peripheral blood. This receptor was obtained from a human donor with COVID-19, enrolled during active disease. The donor label of this sample is uncertain. The CDR3 loop reads CASSLRGTGGAARGYTF. The CDR3 coding sequence is TGTGCCAGCAGTTTAAGAGGGACAGGGGGAGCCGCACGGGGCTACACCTTC.